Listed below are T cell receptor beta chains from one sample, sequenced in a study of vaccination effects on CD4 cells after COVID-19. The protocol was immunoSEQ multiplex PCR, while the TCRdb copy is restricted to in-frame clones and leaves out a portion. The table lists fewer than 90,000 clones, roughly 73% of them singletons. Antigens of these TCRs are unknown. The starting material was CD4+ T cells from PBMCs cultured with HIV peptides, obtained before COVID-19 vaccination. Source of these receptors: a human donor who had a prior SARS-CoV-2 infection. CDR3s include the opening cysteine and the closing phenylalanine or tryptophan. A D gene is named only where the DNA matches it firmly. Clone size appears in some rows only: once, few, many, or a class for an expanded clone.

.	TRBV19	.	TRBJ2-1	TGTGCCAGTAGCAAAAGGGAGTACAACAATGAGCAGTTCTTC	CASSKREYNNEQFF
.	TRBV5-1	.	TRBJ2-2	TGCGCCAGCAGCTTGGATGGAGGACCGAACACCGGGGAGCTGTTTTTT	CASSLDGGPNTGELFF
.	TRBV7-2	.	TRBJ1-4	TGTGCCAGCAGCAAATTAGAGTGGGTCGCCAATGAAAAACTGTTTTTT	CASSKLEWVANEKLFF
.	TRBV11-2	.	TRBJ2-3	TGTGCCAGCAGCTTAGATTCTAGCTATGCAGATACGCAGTATTTT	CASSLDSSYADTQYF
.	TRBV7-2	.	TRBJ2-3	TGTGCCAGCAGCTTAGCAGTCCGAACTGATACGCAGTATTTT	CASSLAVRTDTQYF
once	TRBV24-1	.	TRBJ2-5	TGTGCCACCGGGACGGACCTAGGGACCCAGTACTTC	CATGTDLGTQYF
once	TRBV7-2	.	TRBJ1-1	TGTGCCAGCAGGTTTGGGGGGATGAACACTGAAGCTTTCTTT	CASRFGGMNTEAFF
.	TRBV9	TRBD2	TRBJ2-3	TGTGCCAGCAGCGTACTTAGCGGGAGATGGTATACGCAGTATTTT	CASSVLSGRWYTQYF
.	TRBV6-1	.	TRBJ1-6	TGTGCCAGCAGTGAACAGTATAATTCACCCCTCCACTTT	CASSEQYNSPLHF
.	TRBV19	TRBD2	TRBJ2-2	TGTGCCAGTAGTATTGAGTTCTTCGGGGGACTAGCCGAGACGGTCGGGGAGCTGTTTTTT	CASSIEFFGGLAETVGELFF
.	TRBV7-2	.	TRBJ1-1	TGTGCCAGCAGCTTGATTGCCCTACTCGGAAAGTGGAACACTGAAGCTTTCTTT	CASSLIALLGKWNTEAFF
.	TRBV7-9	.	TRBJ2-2	TGTGCCAGCGACCGTTGGTCGGAGGGCAACACCGGGGAGCTGTTTTTT	CASDRWSEGNTGELFF
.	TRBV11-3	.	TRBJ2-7	TGTGCCAGCAGCCCCGAGGAGGAGGTCTACGAGCAGTACTTC	CASSPEEEVYEQYF
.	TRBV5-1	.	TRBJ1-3	TGCGCCAGCAGCTTGGGTCCGTTTGGAAACACCATATATTTT	CASSLGPFGNTIYF
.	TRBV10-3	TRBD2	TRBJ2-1	TGTGCCATCAGTACTAGCGGGAGTTTCAATGAGCAGTTCTTC	CAISTSGSFNEQFF
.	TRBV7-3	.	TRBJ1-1	TGTGCCAGCAGCTTAAATAGCGGATACACTGAAGCTTTCTTT	CASSLNSGYTEAFF
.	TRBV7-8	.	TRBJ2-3	TGTGCCAGCAGCTTAATACACCCCGGGGGGCGGGTGCGCACAGATACGCAGTATTTT	CASSLIHPGGRVRTDTQYF
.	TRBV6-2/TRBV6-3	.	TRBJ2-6	TGTGCCAGCAGTTCTGACAGCGCCTCTGGGGCCAACGTCCTGACTTTC	CASSSDSASGANVLTF
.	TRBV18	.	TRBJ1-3	TGTGCCAGCTCACCGAGTTGGGGGCTCTCTGGAAACACCATATATTTT	CASSPSWGLSGNTIYF
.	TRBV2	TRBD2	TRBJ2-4	TGTGCCAGTCTCCGGGACTACGTCAAAAACATTCAGTACTTC	CASLRDYVKNIQYF
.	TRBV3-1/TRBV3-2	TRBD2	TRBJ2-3	TGTGCCAGCAGCCAAAGACTAGCGGGAGGCCTCGGGGATACGCAGTATTTT	CASSQRLAGGLGDTQYF
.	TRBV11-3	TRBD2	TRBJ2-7	TGTGCCAGCAGCGCGACTAGCGGGAGGTTTAAGGTCTACGAGCAGTACTTC	CASSATSGRFKVYEQYF
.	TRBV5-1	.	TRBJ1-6	TGCGCCAGCAGCTTGGTCCCGGGTTATAATTCACCCCTCCACTTT	CASSLVPGYNSPLHF
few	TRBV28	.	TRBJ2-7	TGTGCCAGCAGCCCCCCCCAGGGTCTACCCTACGAGCAGTACTTC	CASSPPQGLPYEQYF
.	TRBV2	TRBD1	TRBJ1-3	TGTGCCAGCAGGACAGGGGTGCATTCTGGAAACACCATATATTTT	CASRTGVHSGNTIYF
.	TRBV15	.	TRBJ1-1	TGTGCCACCAGCAGAGGGAAAGGGTTGGAACCAAAAGCTTTCTTT	CATSRGKGLEPKAFF
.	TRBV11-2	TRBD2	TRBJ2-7	TGTGCCAGCAGCTGGGGACTAGCGGCGATTACCTACGAGCAGTACTTC	CASSWGLAAITYEQYF
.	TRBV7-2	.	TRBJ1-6	TGTGCCAGCGGCCCGGGCTTCACGGGATCCGAGTATAATTCACCCCTCCACTTT	CASGPGFTGSEYNSPLHF
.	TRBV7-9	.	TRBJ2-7	TGTGCCAGCAGCTTAGACAGGGAGAACGAGCAGTACTTC	CASSLDRENEQYF
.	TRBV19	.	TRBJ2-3	TGTGCCAGTAGTACAGGGGATACGCAGTATTTT	CASSTGDTQYF
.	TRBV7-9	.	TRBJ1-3	TGTGCCAGCAGCTCTAGCCCAGGCGTGGGTTCTGGAAACACCATATATTTT	CASSSSPGVGSGNTIYF
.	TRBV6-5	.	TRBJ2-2	TGTGCCAGCAGAATGAGGCACGGGGAGCTGTTTTTT	CASRMRHGELFF
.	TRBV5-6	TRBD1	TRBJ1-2	TGTGCCAGCAGCCCCCGACAGGGTTATGGCTACACCTTC	CASSPRQGYGYTF
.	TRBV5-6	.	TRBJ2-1	TGTGCCAGCAGCTTGCCGGATAGCCAGCCAGGTGAGCAGTTCTTC	CASSLPDSQPGEQFF
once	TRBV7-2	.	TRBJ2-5	TGTGCCAGCAGCTTAGCCCCCCAGGGGCGGACCTTGGCGGCGCAAGAGACCCAGTACTTC	CASSLAPQGRTLAAQETQYF
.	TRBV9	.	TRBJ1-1	TGTGCCAGCAGCGCCCTATTGAACACTGAAGCTTTCTTT	CASSALLNTEAFF
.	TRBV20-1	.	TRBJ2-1	TGCAGTGCTAGAGATCCCCTAGCGCAGTTCTTC	CSARDPLAQFF
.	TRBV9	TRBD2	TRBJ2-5	TGTGCCAGCAGCGTAGAGGGTTCACTAGCGGGAGCGGAGACCCAGTACTTC	CASSVEGSLAGAETQYF
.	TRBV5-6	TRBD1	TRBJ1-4	TGTGCCAGCAGAGAACAGGGGAGGGAGGAAAAACTGTTTTTT	CASREQGREEKLFF
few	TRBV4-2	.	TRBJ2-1	TGTGCCAGCAGCTCCTCAGGGACTTTCCCCAGCGAGCAGTTCTTC	CASSSSGTFPSEQFF
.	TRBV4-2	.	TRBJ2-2	TGTGCCAGCAGCCAAGTATTGAGCGCGCGGGATTCCGGGGAGCTGTTTTTT	CASSQVLSARDSGELFF
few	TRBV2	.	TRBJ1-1	TGTGCCACAAGATTACAGGTTCAGAACACTGAAGCTTTCTTT	CATRLQVQNTEAFF
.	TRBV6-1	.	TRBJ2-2	TGTGCCAGCAGTGAGGCGAGGACTTGGGTTGCAACCGGGGAGCTGTTTTTT	CASSEARTWVATGELFF
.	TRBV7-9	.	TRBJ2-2	TGTGCCAGCAGCTTACCTAAACCCCTTCGGGATGTCACCGGGGAGCTGTTTTTT	CASSLPKPLRDVTGELFF
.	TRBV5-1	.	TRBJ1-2	TGCGCCAGCAGCTTGGATCCGTTGGTTAACTATGGCTACACCTTC	CASSLDPLVNYGYTF
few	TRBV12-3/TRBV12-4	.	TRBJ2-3	TGTGCCAGCAGTCCCCGCGGTACGCAGTATTTT	CASSPRGTQYF
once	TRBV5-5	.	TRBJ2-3	TGTGCCAGCAGCTTTCGTACTACAGAAGATACGCAGTATTTT	CASSFRTTEDTQYF